This is a list of T cell receptor beta chains from one sample in a study of breast tumors, draining lymph nodes, adjacent tissues. MiXCR, applied by TCRdb to the multiplex PCR reads, yields one record per CDR3 protein. This table holds about 80,000 distinct CDR3 sequences, roughly 20% found once. Sample: axillary lymph node tissue. Receptors were obtained from a female donor with breast cancer. Some clones in this sample may be carry-over from other donors' samples. CDR3s include the opening cysteine and the closing phenylalanine or tryptophan. The D gene is left open where the match is weak. Clone size appears in some rows only: once, few, many, or a class for an expanded clone.

d_call,clone_size,v_call,j_call,cdr3_aa,cdr3_nt
.,few,TRBV12-5,TRBJ2-3,CASGPEVRGRGRSPAGSQYF,TGTGCTAGTGGTCCGGAGGTGCGGGGACGAGGTCGGTCCCCGGCCGGGTCGCAGTATTTT
.,many,TRBV11-3,TRBJ2-7,CASRIGAGDYEQYF,TGTGCCAGCCGAATCGGGGCAGGGGACTACGAGCAGTACTTC
.,many,TRBV4-3,TRBJ1-6,CASSQDSGVSGALHF,TGCGCCAGCAGCCAAGATTCCGGGGTCAGTGGGGCCCTCCACTTT
TRBD2,.,TRBV7-9,TRBJ2-1,CASSLGSGRGNGQFF,TGTGCCAGCAGCTTAGGTAGCGGGAGGGGGAATGGGCAGTTCTTC
TRBD2,few,TRBV28,TRBJ2-7,CASTPGLAESYEQYF,TGTGCCAGCACCCCTGGACTAGCGGAATCCTACGAGCAGTACTTC
.,many,TRBV5-1,TRBJ2-5,CASSLVVNGETQYF,TGCGCCAGCAGCTTGGTGGTGAATGGGGAGACCCAGTACTTC
.,.,TRBV3-1,TRBJ2-5,CATAELGGETQYF,TGTGCCACCGCCGAATTGGGGGGAGAGACCCAGTACTTC
TRBD2,.,TRBV28,TRBJ2-7,CASSGLAGVGDSYEQYF,TGTGCCAGCAGTGGACTAGCGGGAGTAGGGGACTCCTACGAGCAGTACTTC
TRBD1,many,TRBV6-1,TRBJ1-4,CASSALRGTGREKLFF,TGTGCCAGCAGTGCCCTGCGGGGGACAGGGAGGGAAAAACTGTTTTTT
.,many,TRBV4-3,TRBJ1-5,CASSHNTNQPQHF,TGCGCCAGCAGCCACAACACGAATCAGCCCCAGCATTTT
TRBD2,many,TRBV9,TRBJ2-2,CASSVGGANTGELFF,TGTGCCAGCAGCGTGGGAGGGGCGAACACCGGGGAGCTGTTTTTT
TRBD1,few,TRBV24-1,TRBJ2-2,CATSEQGVLGELFF,TGTGCCACCAGTGAACAGGGGGTCCTCGGGGAGCTGTTTTTT
.,many,TRBV5-6,TRBJ2-7,CASRRPGLRDEQYF,TGTGCCAGCAGGCGACCGGGACTTCGGGACGAGCAGTACTTC
.,many,TRBV28,TRBJ1-6,CASSLTGARSPLHF,TGTGCCAGCAGCCTAACAGGTGCTCGATCACCCCTCCACTTT
.,many,TRBV6-6,TRBJ1-5,CASRHTGAGSSRQPQHF,TGTGCCAGCAGACATACCGGGGCAGGTTCGAGTCGTCAGCCCCAGCATTTT
TRBD2,many,TRBV5-4,TRBJ2-5,CASSKGLAGGPVAGETQYF,TGTGCCAGCAGCAAGGGACTAGCGGGAGGGCCGGTTGCGGGAGAGACCCAGTACTTC
TRBD2,many,TRBV20-1,TRBJ2-3,CSARDQGSGSTDTQYF,TGCAGTGCTAGAGATCAAGGTAGCGGGAGCACAGATACGCAGTATTTT
.,many,TRBV11-3,TRBJ2-5,CASSLDAQGRFETQYF,TGTGCCAGCAGCTTAGATGCGCAGGGGAGGTTCGAGACCCAGTACTTC
TRBD1,many,TRBV30,TRBJ2-7,CAGGQGSYEQYF,TGTGCCGGTGGACAGGGTTCCTACGAGCAGTACTTC
TRBD1,many,TRBV7-2,TRBJ1-4,CASSGGTGRGDEKLFF,TGTGCCAGCAGCGGCGGGACAGGGCGGGGGGATGAAAAACTGTTTTTT
TRBD1,.,TRBV6-4,TRBJ2-7,CASRGTGHYEQYF,TGTGCCAGCAGGGGGACAGGGCACTACGAGCAGTACTTC
.,medium-sized,TRBV15,TRBJ2-3,CATRGRTDTQYF,TGTGCCACCAGGGGTAGAACAGATACGCAGTATTTT
.,many,TRBV7-2,TRBJ2-5,CASSLTSGETQYF,TGTGCCAGCAGCTTGACTAGTGGAGAGACCCAGTACTTC
TRBD2,many,TRBV9,TRBJ2-3,CASSVQAGVTDTQYF,TGTGCCAGCAGCGTACAAGCGGGAGTGACAGATACGCAGTATTTT
TRBD2,many,TRBV6-5,TRBJ2-1,CASSSLMTSGNEQFF,TGTGCCAGCAGTTCCCTCATGACTAGCGGAAATGAGCAGTTCTTC
.,many,TRBV6-2/TRBV6-3,TRBJ2-7,CASGTNYEQYF,TGTGCCAGCGGGACGAACTACGAGCAGTACTTC
.,.,TRBV30,TRBJ1-4,CAWSPIRAGAREKLFF,TGTGCCTGGAGCCCCATTAGGGCGGGGGCGCGGGAAAAACTGTTTTTT
TRBD2,many,TRBV20-1,TRBJ2-7,CSAGPPRGGSSEQYF,TGCAGTGCTGGGCCCCCTCGGGGGGGCTCGTCCGAGCAGTACTTC
.,many,TRBV28,TRBJ2-5,CASSRRDYQETQYF,TGTGCCAGCAGTCGCCGGGACTACCAAGAGACCCAGTACTTC
.,many,TRBV4-3,TRBJ2-2,CASSQSRAVGSGELFF,TGCGCCAGCAGCCAGTCCCGGGCAGTTGGGAGCGGGGAGCTGTTTTTT
.,many,TRBV24-1,TRBJ2-2,CATSDPPFSGELFF,TGTGCCACCAGTGACCCCCCTTTCTCCGGGGAGCTGTTTTTT
TRBD2,many,TRBV10-3,TRBJ2-1,CATALGTSGTNEQFF,TGTGCCACCGCATTGGGGACTAGCGGGACTAATGAGCAGTTCTTC
TRBD2,.,TRBV27,TRBJ2-3,CASSFLAGADTQYF,TGTGCCAGCAGTTTCCTAGCGGGCGCAGATACGCAGTATTTT
.,.,TRBV29-1,TRBJ2-5,CSVTWARGETRYF,TGCAGCGTTACGTGGGCCAGGGGAGAGACCCGGTACTTC
TRBD1,many,TRBV5-1,TRBJ1-4,CASSPEGTVRNEKLFF,TGCGCCAGCAGCCCAGAGGGGACAGTAAGGAATGAAAAACTGTTTTTT
.,many,TRBV19,TRBJ1-2,CASSSILMPSDGYTF,TGTGCCAGTAGTTCGATCCTGATGCCCTCTGATGGCTACACCTTC
TRBD1,many,TRBV7-9,TRBJ2-5,CASSLRQGPETQYF,TGTGCCAGCAGCTTAAGACAGGGACCAGAGACCCAGTACTTC
TRBD2,many,TRBV12-3/TRBV12-4,TRBJ2-7,CASSPTSGSYEQYF,TGTGCCAGCAGCCCGACTAGCGGGAGCTACGAGCAGTACTTC
.,few,TRBV10-3,TRBJ1-1,CAIRTEKNTEAFF,TGTGCCATCAGGACGGAGAAGAACACTGAAGCTTTCTTT
.,many,TRBV19,TRBJ1-2,CASSEGSRGYGYTF,TGTGCCAGTAGCGAGGGGAGCAGGGGCTATGGCTACACCTTC
TRBD2,many,TRBV2,TRBJ2-7,CASSLTSGSHEQYF,TGTGCCAGCAGTTTGACTAGCGGGAGTCACGAGCAGTACTTC